Listed here are 30 T cell receptor beta chains from one sample, sequenced in a study of PD-L1 blockade in urothelial cancer. Sequencing used immunoSEQ multiplex PCR; TCRdb keeps in-frame clones, though not all of them. This sample has about 76,000 clones, with about 90% found just once. The time point: pretreatment peripheral blood. The source material was PBMCs, sampled around atezolizumab (anti-PD-L1) treatment. Every receptor here comes from a man between 65 and 85 years old with urothelial cancer.

The CDR3 here is CASSQRGQSEAFF. CDR3 sequence (DNA): TGTGCCAGCAGCCAGCGAGGACAGAGTGAAGCTTTCTTT. The genes are TRBV14 and TRBJ1-1, with D possibly being TRBD1 (6 bases). Trimming left V 3 bases short and J 7 bases short, with 12 bases between. This CDR3 has 13 amino acids. From germline, CDR1 is SGHDN and CDR2 FVKESK. The entire variable domain, with the rest obtained from reference TRBV14 and TRBJ1-1, is as follows: EAGVTQFPSHSVIEKGQTVTLRCDPISGHDNLYWYRRVMGKEIKFLLHFVKESKQDESGMPNNRFLAERTGGTYSTLKVQPAELEDSGVYFCASSQRGQSEAFFGQGTRLTVV.

The chain has TRBV6-5 and TRBJ2-6; D is unresolved. CDR1 and CDR2 from the germline V gene are MNHEY and SVGAGI. Trimming removed 7 bases at V and 4 bases at J, with 14 bases between. This CDR3 region has 15 residues. For the CDR3, the DNA is TGTGCCAGCACTGTTACAGCCTCAGGGGCCAACGTCCTGACTTTC. Amino acid sequence: CASTVTASGANVLTF.

The chain has TRBV7-8 and TRBJ2-5, with 10 bases fitting TRBD2. Germline CDR1 SGHVS, CDR2 FQNEAQ. This CDR3 is built from 16 residues. With V trimmed by 5 bases and J by 5 bases, 11 bases remained unmatched. Here the CDR3 reads CASSPPETSGKETQYF. The CDR3 DNA follows: TGTGCCAGCAGCCCACCGGAAACTAGCGGGAAGGAGACCCAGTACTTC.

V is TRBV19 and J is TRBJ2-1; 9 bases match TRBD2. Trimming took 1 base from V and 9 from J; bases not matched to a gene: 1. From germline, CDR1 is LNHDA and CDR2 SQIVND (reference sequence). The CDR3 loop spans 13 amino acids. CDR3 sequence: CASSIGAGGEQFF. CDR3 nucleotides: TGTGCCAGTAGTATAGGAGCGGGAGGTGAGCAGTTCTTC.

The chain recombines TRBV9 with TRBJ1-1; 7 bases match TRBD1. This CDR3 has 16 residues. J was trimmed by 4 bases and V by 4 bases; bases with no gene match: 13. Germline values: CDR1 SGDLS, CDR2 YYNGEE. The CDR3, as DNA: TGTGCCAGCAGCCATAGACAGGGAAGTGACGGCACTGAAGCTTTCTTT. It is translated as CASSHRQGSDGTEAFF.

The V and J genes are TRBV7-9 and TRBJ2-7; 7 positions agree with TRBD1. The CDR3 has 14 amino acids. The junction had 7 bases not matched to a gene; V was cut back by 6 bases and J by 2 bases. Germline V gene sequence: CDR1 SEHNR, CDR2 FQNEAQ (reference sequence). The DNA of the CDR3 is TGTGCCAGCAGTCAAACAGGGGATGCCTACGAGCAGTACTTC. This gives the protein CASSQTGDAYEQYF.

The chain has TRBV11-2 and TRBJ2-1; the match to TRBD2 covers 8 bases. In germline, CDR1 is SGHAT, CDR2 FQNNGV. V was pared by 5 bases and J by 5 bases, with 11 bases of the junction left unmatched. This CDR3 has 16 residues. The chain's CDR3 is CASSPTKTAGDNEQFF. Here the CDR3 DNA reads TGTGCCAGCAGCCCGACTAAAACAGCGGGGGACAATGAGCAGTTCTTC. The entire variable domain, with the rest obtained from reference TRBV11-2 and TRBJ2-1, is as follows: EAGVAQSPRYKIIEKRQSVAFWCNPISGHATLYWYQQILGQGPKLLIQFQNNGVVDDSQLPKDRFSAERLKGVDSTLKIQPAKLEDSAVYLCASSPTKTAGDNEQFFGPGTRLTVL.

The chain is built from TRBV28 and TRBJ2-7; TRBD2 aligns across 7 bases. The CDR3 extends over 15 amino acids. Trimming took 8 bases from V and 6 from J; bases not matched to a gene: 16. Germline V CDR1 and CDR2: MDHEN, SYDVKM. The CDR3 sequence is CASERRTRYPFEQYF. The DNA for the CDR3 is TGTGCCAGCGAAAGGAGGACTAGATACCCCTTCGAGCAGTACTTC.

The J gene is TRBJ2-7, the V gene TRBV18, with a tentative D call TRBD1 (6 bases). The CDR3 covers 13 residues. The V and J ends lost 5 bases and 1 base respectively, with 9 bases between them. CDR1 is KGHSH, CDR2 LQKENI, per germline. CDR3: CASSRQDSYEQYF. Here the CDR3 DNA reads TGTGCCAGCTCAAGACAGGATTCCTACGAGCAGTACTTC. Filled out from reference TRBV18 and TRBJ2-7, the complete variable domain reads NAGVMQNPRHLVRRRGQEARLRCSPMKGHSHVYWYRQLPEEGLKFMVYLQKENIIDESGMPKERFSAEFPKEGPSILRIQQVVRGDSAAYFCASSRQDSYEQYFGPGTRLTVT.

V gene TRBV5-1 combines with J gene TRBJ1-3, with D unresolved. V lost 4 bases, J lost 0 bases, and 11 bases lay in between. The CDR3 has 15 amino acids. CDR1 SGHRS and CDR2 YFSETQ come from the germline V gene. The CDR3 bases are TGCGCCAGCAGCCCCCCACTAAGCTCTGGAAACACCATATATTTT. Translation: CASSPPLSSGNTIYF.

The rearrangement links TRBV30 to TRBJ2-1; 8 nucleotides line up with TRBD2. Germline trimming cut 0 bases from V and 9 bases from J; bases unmatched to any gene: 4. The CDR3 is 13 amino acids. From germline, CDR1 is GTSNPN and CDR2 SVGIG (reference sequence). As DNA, the CDR3 is TGTGCCTGGAGTGTAAACGGGGGGGGTGAGCAGTTCTTC. Its translation is CAWSVNGGGEQFF.

This clone was detected once. This chain uses TRBV28 with TRBJ1-2; the match to TRBD1 covers 7 bases. Trimming cost V 10 bases and J 3 bases; bases outside gene matches: 14. The CDR3 loop spans 15 amino acids. The germline gives CDR1 MDHEN, CDR2 SYDVKM. The CDR3 is CATRQGNQRYYGYTF. The CDR3 region has the DNA TGTGCCACTCGACAGGGCAACCAGAGATACTATGGCTACACCTTC.

V usage is TRBV19 and J usage is TRBJ2-3; D gene uncertain. The CDR3 contains 14 residues. The V and J ends lost 6 bases and 0 bases respectively, with 10 bases between them. Germline-derived CDR1 and CDR2 are LNHDA and SQIVND (reference sequence). CDR3 sequence: CASRRGPSTDTQYF. DNA of the CDR3: TGTGCCAGTAGGCGCGGTCCTAGCACAGATACGCAGTATTTT.

The genes are TRBV5-4 and TRBJ1-2; 9 nucleotides match TRBD1. CDR3 length: 15 residues. The V gene end was trimmed by 2 bases and the J gene end by 8 bases; junction bases not matched to a gene: 10. CDR1 SGHNT and CDR2 YYREEE come from the germline V gene (reference sequence). The CDR3 region has the DNA TGTGCCAGCAGCTTATCGGGACAGGGCTCTTCCGGCTACACCTTC. The encoded protein is CASSLSGQGSSGYTF.

Only one count was recorded for this clone. The chain is built from TRBV11-2 and TRBJ2-7, with TRBD2 matching over 9 bases. CDR1 and CDR2 from the germline V gene are SGHAT and FQNNGV. This CDR3 is 15 amino acids long. Trimming at V came to 1 base and at J to 0 bases, leaving 1 base not matched to a gene. CDR3 amino acids: CASSLGSGSSYEQYF. The CDR3 nucleotides read TGTGCCAGCAGCTTAGGTAGCGGGAGCTCCTACGAGCAGTACTTC.

The V and J genes are TRBV15 and TRBJ1-3; D may be TRBD1 (6 bases). Germline V gives CDR1 LNHNV, CDR2 YYDKDF (reference sequence). The V gene lost 5 bases and the J gene lost 0 bases, with 14 bases spanning the gap. CDR3 length: 16 amino acids. The CDR3 is CATSDPQGTSGNTIYF. CDR3 DNA: TGTGCCACCAGCGACCCCCAGGGGACCTCTGGAAACACCATATATTTT.

This chain connects TRBV6-5 to TRBJ2-1, with TRBD1 matching 9 bases. Germline V gene lookup returns CDR1 MNHEY and CDR2 SVGAGI. This CDR3 has 14 residues. The junction had 3 bases not matched to a gene; V was cut back by 2 bases and J by 7 bases. The CDR3 is CASSYGTGRNEQFF. The CDR3 DNA reads TGTGCCAGCAGTTACGGGACAGGGAGAAATGAGCAGTTCTTC.

The J gene is TRBJ2-1, the V gene TRBV28; 10 positions match TRBD1. Germline CDR1 MDHEN, CDR2 SYDVKM. With V trimmed by 6 bases and J by 6 bases, 8 bases remained unmatched. This CDR3 comprises 15 residues. The CDR3 nucleotides read TGTGCCAGCAGGGTGACAGGGGGCCTGGGCAATGAGCAGTTCTTC. Protein sequence: CASRVTGGLGNEQFF.

The chain links TRBV5-4 to TRBJ2-1; tentative D call: TRBD1 (6 bases). CDR1 is SGHNT and CDR2 is YYREEE in the germline V gene (reference sequence). The CDR3 loop spans 15 amino acids. Trimming pared 5 bases from V and 4 bases from J, leaving 16 bases between. CDR3 DNA sequence: TGTGCCAGCAGTTCCGGGACACCCCATTACAATGAGCAGTTCTTC. This translates into CASSSGTPHYNEQFF.

The chain uses TRBV19 and TRBJ2-2, with D hard to call. V was pared by 5 bases and J by 5 bases, with 15 bases between. The CDR3 loop spans 15 amino acids. Germline-derived CDR1 and CDR2 are LNHDA and SQIVND (reference sequence). The CDR3: CASSSALYETGELFF. Written as DNA, the CDR3 is TGTGCCAGTAGTTCTGCACTATATGAGACCGGGGAGCTGTTTTTT.

V and J are TRBV4-1 and TRBJ2-1; a possible D gene is TRBD1 (6 bases). The CDR3 is made up of 16 amino acids. V was shortened by 0 bases and J by 9 bases, with 18 bases between the two germline ends. In germline, CDR1 is MGHRA, CDR2 YSYEKL. CDR3 region: CASSQDQGRPVGEQFF. CDR3 DNA sequence: TGCGCCAGCAGCCAAGATCAGGGGAGACCTGTGGGTGAGCAGTTCTTC.

The chain carries TRBV5-4 and TRBJ1-1; 7 bases match TRBD1. The CDR3 runs 13 residues. V was pared by 0 bases and J by 8 bases, with 4 bases of the junction left unmatched. CDR1 is SGHNT and CDR2 is YYREEE in the germline V gene (reference sequence). The CDR3 spells CASSLAPGGEAFF. The CDR3 coding sequence is TGTGCCAGCAGCTTGGCCCCAGGGGGAGAAGCTTTCTTT.

The V call is TRBV7-9, the J call TRBJ2-3; 13 bases are shared with TRBD2. The germline CDR1 and CDR2 sequences are SEHNR and FQNEAQ (reference sequence). The CDR3 runs 17 residues. Germline trimming cut 5 bases from V and 2 bases from J; bases unmatched to any gene: 7. CDR3 residues: CASSPRLAGGFTDTQYF. The CDR3 bases are TGTGCCAGCAGCCCTAGACTAGCGGGAGGATTCACAGATACGCAGTATTTT.

This clone was counted only a few times. The genes are TRBV18 and TRBJ2-5; weak D call: TRBD1 (6 bases). CDR3 size: 13 residues. V was cut by 3 bases and J by 5 bases, with 10 bases left in between. CDR1 and CDR2 from the germline V gene are KGHSH and LQKENI. This chain's CDR3 is CASSPTGRETQYF. The CDR3 DNA sequence: TGTGCCAGCTCACCGACAGGACGGGAGACCCAGTACTTC. The full variable domain, its missing parts supplied by reference TRBV18 and TRBJ2-5, is NAGVMQNPRHLVRRRGQEARLRCSPMKGHSHVYWYRQLPEEGLKFMVYLQKENIIDESGMPKERFSAEFPKEGPSILRIQQVVRGDSAAYFCASSPTGRETQYFGPGTRLLVL.

This clone was counted a few times. The chain combines TRBV10-2 with TRBJ1-2, with 7 bases aligning to TRBD1. Germline-derived CDR1 and CDR2 are WSHSY and SAAADI. Trimming at V came to 4 bases and at J to 8 bases, leaving 4 bases not matched to a gene. This CDR3 region has 12 residues. CDR3 DNA: TGCGCCAGCAGTGGACAGGGAGGCGGCTACACCTTC. Residues: CASSGQGGGYTF.

This chain joins TRBV2 and TRBJ1-2; 7 bases are shared with TRBD1. Germline assignment: CDR1 SNHLY and CDR2 FYNNEI. The V segment lost 9 bases and the J segment 6 bases; nucleotides outside the gene matches: 7. The CDR3 is made up of 12 amino acids. CDR3 sequence: CASRQGGHGYTF. The CDR3 DNA sequence: TGTGCCAGTAGACAGGGAGGCCATGGCTACACCTTC. Using reference TRBV2 and TRBJ1-2 for the parts outside the CDR3, the full variable domain is EPEVTQTPSHQVTQMGQEVILRCVPISNHLYFYWYRQILGQKVEFLVSFYNNEISEKSEIFDDQFSVERPDGSNFTLKIRSTKLEDSAMYFCASRQGGHGYTFGSGTRLTVV.

DNA of the CDR3: TGTGCCAGCAGTGGTCTAGCGGGAGGGCCGACGGGCACCGGGGAGCTGTTTTTT. As protein: CASSGLAGGPTGTGELFF. V usage is TRBV2 and J usage is TRBJ2-2, with 12 bases fitting TRBD2. Germline V gene lookup returns CDR1 SNHLY and CDR2 FYNNEI. V lost 4 bases, J lost 4 bases, and 10 bases stayed unmatched. CDR3 length equals 18 residues.

This clone was found once. DNA of the CDR3: TGTGCCAGCAGCCAACCAGGACTAGCGGGATACACAGATACGCAGTATTTT. Translated, it gives CASSQPGLAGYTDTQYF. The V and J genes are TRBV7-2 and TRBJ2-3; TRBD2 aligns across 12 bases. CDR3 length equals 17 residues. Germline CDR1 reads SGHTA; CDR2 reads FQGNSA. The V gene end was trimmed by 5 bases and the J gene end by 2 bases; junction bases not matched to a gene: 8.

This chain connects TRBV28 to TRBJ2-3, with D maybe TRBD1 (6 bases). In germline, CDR1 is MDHEN, CDR2 SYDVKM. Trimming removed 4 bases at V and 1 base at J, with 15 bases between. This CDR3 region has 16 residues. The chain's CDR3 is CASSYNRDVGTDTQYF. In DNA form, the CDR3 reads TGTGCCAGCAGTTACAACAGGGATGTGGGCACAGATACGCAGTATTTT.

The chain has TRBV7-9 and TRBJ1-3; 10 bases fit TRBD1. J gave up 4 bases and V 3 bases, and 9 bases lay outside the gene matches. The CDR3 is 17 residues long. Germline CDR1 is SEHNR and CDR2 is FQNEAQ (reference sequence). The DNA for the CDR3 is TGTGCCAGCAGCTTTATCAGACAGGGGGCGCGGGGAAACACCATATATTTT. As protein: CASSFIRQGARGNTIYF.